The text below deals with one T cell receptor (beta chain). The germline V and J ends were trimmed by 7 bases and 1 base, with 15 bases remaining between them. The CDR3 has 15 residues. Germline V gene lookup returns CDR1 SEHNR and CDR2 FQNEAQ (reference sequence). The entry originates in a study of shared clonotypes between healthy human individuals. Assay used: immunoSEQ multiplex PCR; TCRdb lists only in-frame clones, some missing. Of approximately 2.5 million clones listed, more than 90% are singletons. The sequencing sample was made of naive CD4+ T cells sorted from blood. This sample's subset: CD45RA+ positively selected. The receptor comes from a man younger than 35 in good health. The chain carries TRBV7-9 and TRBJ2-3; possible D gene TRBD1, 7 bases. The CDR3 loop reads CASTFTRGGTDTQYF. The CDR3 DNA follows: TGTGCCAGCACCTTCACCAGGGGGGGCACAGATACGCAGTATTTT.